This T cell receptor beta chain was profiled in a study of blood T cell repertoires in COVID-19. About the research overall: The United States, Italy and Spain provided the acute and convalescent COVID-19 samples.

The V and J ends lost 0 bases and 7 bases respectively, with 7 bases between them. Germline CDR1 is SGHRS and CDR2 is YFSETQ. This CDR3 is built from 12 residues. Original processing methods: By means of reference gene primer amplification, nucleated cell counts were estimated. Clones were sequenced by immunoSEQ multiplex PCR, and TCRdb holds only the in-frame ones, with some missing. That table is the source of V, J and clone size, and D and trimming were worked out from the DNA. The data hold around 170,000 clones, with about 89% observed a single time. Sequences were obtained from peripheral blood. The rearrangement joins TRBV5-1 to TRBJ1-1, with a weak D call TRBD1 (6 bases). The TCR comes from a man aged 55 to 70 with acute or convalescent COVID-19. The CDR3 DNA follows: TGCGCCAGCAGCTTGGGGGGGCGTGAAGCTTTCTTT. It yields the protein CASSLGGREAFF.